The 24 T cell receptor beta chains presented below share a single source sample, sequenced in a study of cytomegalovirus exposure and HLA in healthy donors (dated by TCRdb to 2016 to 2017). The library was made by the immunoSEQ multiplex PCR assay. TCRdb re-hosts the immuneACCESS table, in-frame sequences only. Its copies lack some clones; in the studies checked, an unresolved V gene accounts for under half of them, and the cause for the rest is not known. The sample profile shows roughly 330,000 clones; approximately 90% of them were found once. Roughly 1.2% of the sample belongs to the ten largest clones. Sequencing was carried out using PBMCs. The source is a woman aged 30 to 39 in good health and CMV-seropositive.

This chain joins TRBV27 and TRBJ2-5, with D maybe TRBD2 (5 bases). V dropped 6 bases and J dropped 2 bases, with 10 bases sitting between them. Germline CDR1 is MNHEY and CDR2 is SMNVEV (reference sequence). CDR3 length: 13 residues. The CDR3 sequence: CASSPGTQETQYF. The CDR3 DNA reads TGTGCCAGCAGCCCGGGAACTCAAGAGACCCAGTACTTC.

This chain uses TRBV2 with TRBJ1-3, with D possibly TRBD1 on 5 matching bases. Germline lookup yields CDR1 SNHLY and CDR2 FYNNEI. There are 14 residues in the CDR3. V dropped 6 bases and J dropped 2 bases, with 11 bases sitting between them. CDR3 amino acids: CASRLQVPGNTIYF. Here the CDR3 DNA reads TGTGCCAGCAGATTACAGGTTCCTGGAAACACCATATATTTT.

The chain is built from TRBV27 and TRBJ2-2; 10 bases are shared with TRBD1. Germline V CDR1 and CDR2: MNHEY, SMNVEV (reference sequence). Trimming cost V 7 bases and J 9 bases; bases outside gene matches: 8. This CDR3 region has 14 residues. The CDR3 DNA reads TGTGCCAGCAAACCCGGGACAGGGGTCCGGGAGCTGTTTTTT. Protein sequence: CASKPGTGVRELFF.

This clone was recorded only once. This CDR3 reads CASSIQGASDTQYF. CDR3 coding DNA: TGTGCCAGCAGTATACAGGGGGCATCAGATACGCAGTATTTT. The V and J genes are TRBV28 and TRBJ2-3; 9 bases are a match to TRBD1. This CDR3 is 14 amino acids long. CDR1 MDHEN and CDR2 SYDVKM come from the germline V gene. V was pared by 5 bases and J by 4 bases, with 4 bases of the junction left unmatched.

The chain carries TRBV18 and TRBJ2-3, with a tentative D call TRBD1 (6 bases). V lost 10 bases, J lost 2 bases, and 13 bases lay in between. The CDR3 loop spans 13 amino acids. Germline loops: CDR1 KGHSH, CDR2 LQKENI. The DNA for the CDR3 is TGTGCCACCAAACAGGGAATCACAGATACGCAGTATTTT. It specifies CATKQGITDTQYF.

The CDR3 DNA is TGTGCCAGCAGGGTAAAGTCGGGGTTGGGAGGCTACACCTTC. Translation gives CASRVKSGLGGYTF. The V and J genes are TRBV2 and TRBJ1-2; D remains unclear. Germline CDR1 reads SNHLY; CDR2 reads FYNNEI. The CDR3 has 14 residues. V lost 6 bases and J 8 bases, leaving 19 bases between the germline ends.

The CDR3 is CASSSTGTGGGYEQYF. The CDR3 nucleotides are TGCGCCAGCAGCTCGACCGGGACAGGGGGAGGCTACGAGCAGTACTTC. The V gene is TRBV5-1, the J gene TRBJ2-7; 11 bases map to TRBD1. Germline CDR1 is SGHRS and CDR2 is YFSETQ. Trimming removed 3 bases from V and 3 bases from J; junction bases left unmatched: 8. CDR3 length equals 16 residues.

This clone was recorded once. CDR3 sequence (DNA): TGTGCCAGCAGCTTGCCTGGGAGGGAGACCCAGTACTTC. This sequence encodes CASSLPGRETQYF. This chain links TRBV5-8 with TRBJ2-5; the D gene is possibly TRBD2 (6 bases). V was clipped by 1 base and J by 5 bases, with 9 bases between them. The CDR3 extends over 13 amino acids. CDR1 is SGHTS, CDR2 YDEGEE, per germline.

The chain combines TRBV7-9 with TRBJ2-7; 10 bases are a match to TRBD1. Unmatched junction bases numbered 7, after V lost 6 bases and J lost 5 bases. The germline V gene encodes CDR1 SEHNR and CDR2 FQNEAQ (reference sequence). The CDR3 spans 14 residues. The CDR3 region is CASSLGTGVHEQYF. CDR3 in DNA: TGTGCCAGCAGTCTCGGGACAGGGGTCCACGAGCAGTACTTC.

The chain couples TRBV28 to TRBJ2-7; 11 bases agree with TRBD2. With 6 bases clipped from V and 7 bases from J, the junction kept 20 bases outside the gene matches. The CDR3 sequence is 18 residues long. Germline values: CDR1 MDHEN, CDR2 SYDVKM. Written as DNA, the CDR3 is TGTGCCAGCAGCCTACCAACTAGCGGGGGAGTACTACGAATTGAGCAGTACTTC. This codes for CASSLPTSGGVLRIEQYF.

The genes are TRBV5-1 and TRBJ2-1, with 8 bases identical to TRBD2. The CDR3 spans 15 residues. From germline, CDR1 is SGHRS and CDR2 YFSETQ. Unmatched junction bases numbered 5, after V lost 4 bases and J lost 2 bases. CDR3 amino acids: CASSISGSAYNEQFF. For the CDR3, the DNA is TGCGCCAGCAGCATAAGCGGGAGCGCCTACAATGAGCAGTTCTTC. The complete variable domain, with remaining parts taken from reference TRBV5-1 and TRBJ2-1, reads KAGVTQTPRYLIKTRGQQVTLSCSPISGHRSVSWYQQTPGQGLQFLFEYFSETQRNKGNFPGRFSGRQFSNSRSEMNVSTLELGDSALYLCASSISGSAYNEQFFGPGTRLTVL.

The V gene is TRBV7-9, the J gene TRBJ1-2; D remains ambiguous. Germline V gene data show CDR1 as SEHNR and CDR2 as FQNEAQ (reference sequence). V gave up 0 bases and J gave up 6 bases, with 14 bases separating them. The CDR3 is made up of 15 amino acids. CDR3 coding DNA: TGTGCCAGCAGCTTAGCGGGCAGGATTGTCGATGGCTACACCTTC. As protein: CASSLAGRIVDGYTF. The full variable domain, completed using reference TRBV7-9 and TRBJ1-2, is DTGVSQNPRHKITKRGQNVTFRCDPISEHNRLYWYRQTLGQGPEFLTYFQNEAQLEKSRLLSDRFSAERPKGSFSTLEIQRTEQGDSAMYLCASSLAGRIVDGYTFGSGTRLTVV.

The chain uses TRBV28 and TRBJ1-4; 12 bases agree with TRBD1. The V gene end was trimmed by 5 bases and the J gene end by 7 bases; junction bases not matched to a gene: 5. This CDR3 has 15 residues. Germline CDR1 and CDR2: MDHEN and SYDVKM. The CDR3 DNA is TGTGCCAGCAGTCCCGGGACAGGGGGCGGTGAAAAACTGTTTTTT. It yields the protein CASSPGTGGGEKLFF.

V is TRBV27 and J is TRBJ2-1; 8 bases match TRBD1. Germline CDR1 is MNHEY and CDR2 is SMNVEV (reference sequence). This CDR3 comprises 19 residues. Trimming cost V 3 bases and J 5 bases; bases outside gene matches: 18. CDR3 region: CASSFYVTGDSLLNNEQFF. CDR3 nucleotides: TGTGCCAGCAGTTTCTACGTGACAGGGGACTCACTATTAAACAATGAGCAGTTCTTC.

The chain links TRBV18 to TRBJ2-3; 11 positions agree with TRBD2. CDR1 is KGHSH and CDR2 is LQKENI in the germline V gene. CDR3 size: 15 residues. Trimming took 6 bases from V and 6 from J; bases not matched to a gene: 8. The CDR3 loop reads CASSSLSGGADTQYF. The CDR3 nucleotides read TGTGCCAGCTCCTCACTTAGCGGGGGGGCCGATACGCAGTATTTT. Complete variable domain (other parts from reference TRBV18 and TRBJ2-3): NAGVMQNPRHLVRRRGQEARLRCSPMKGHSHVYWYRQLPEEGLKFMVYLQKENIIDESGMPKERFSAEFPKEGPSILRIQQVVRGDSAAYFCASSSLSGGADTQYFGPGTRLTVL.

For the CDR3, the DNA is TGTGCCAGCAGCTTAACAGATATAGGGGGCTACACCTTC. Translating it yields CASSLTDIGGYTF. This chain connects TRBV7-2 to TRBJ1-2; D call uncertain. This CDR3 comprises 13 residues. Trimming left V 2 bases short and J 8 bases short, with 12 bases between. Germline V gene data show CDR1 as SGHTA and CDR2 as FQGNSA.

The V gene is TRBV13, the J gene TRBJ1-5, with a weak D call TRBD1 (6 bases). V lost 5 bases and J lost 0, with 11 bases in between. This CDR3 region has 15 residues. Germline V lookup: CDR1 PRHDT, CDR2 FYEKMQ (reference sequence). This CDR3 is CASSTRQASNQPQHF. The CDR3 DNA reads TGTGCCAGCAGCACACGACAGGCTAGCAATCAGCCCCAGCATTTT.

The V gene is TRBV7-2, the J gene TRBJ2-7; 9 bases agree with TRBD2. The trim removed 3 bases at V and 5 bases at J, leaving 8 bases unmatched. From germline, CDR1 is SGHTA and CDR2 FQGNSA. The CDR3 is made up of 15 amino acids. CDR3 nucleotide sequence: TGTGCCAGCAGCTTGGGGAGCGGGAGGTACAACGAGCAGTACTTC. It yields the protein CASSLGSGRYNEQYF.

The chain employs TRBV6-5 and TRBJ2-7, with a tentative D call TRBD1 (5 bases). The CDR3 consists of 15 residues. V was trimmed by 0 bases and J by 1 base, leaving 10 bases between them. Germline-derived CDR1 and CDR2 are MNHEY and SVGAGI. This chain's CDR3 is CASSYSSQGSYEQYF. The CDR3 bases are TGTGCCAGCAGTTACTCGAGCCAGGGATCCTACGAGCAGTACTTC.

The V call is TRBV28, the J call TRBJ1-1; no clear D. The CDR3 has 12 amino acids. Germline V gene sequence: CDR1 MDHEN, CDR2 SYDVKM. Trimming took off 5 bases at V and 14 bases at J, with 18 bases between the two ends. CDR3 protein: CASSPPGQAYFF. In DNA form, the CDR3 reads TGTGCCAGCAGTCCTCCAGGTCAGGCTTACTTCTTT. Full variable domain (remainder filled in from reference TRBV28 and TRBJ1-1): DVKVTQSSRYLVKRTGEKVFLECVQDMDHENMFWYRQDPGLGLRLIYFSYDVKMKEKGDIPEGYSVSREKKERFSLILESASTNQTSMYLCASSPPGQAYFFGQGTRLTVV.

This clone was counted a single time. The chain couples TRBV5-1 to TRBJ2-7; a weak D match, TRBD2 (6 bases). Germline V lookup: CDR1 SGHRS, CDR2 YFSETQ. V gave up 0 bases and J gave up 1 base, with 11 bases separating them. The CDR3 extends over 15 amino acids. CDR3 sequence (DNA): TGCGCCAGCAGCTTGGCGGGCGGGGTTTCCTACGAGCAGTACTTC. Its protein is CASSLAGGVSYEQYF.

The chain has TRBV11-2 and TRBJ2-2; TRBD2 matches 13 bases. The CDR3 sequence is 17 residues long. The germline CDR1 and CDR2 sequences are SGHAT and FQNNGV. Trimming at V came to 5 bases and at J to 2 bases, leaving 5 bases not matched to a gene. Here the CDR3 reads CASSRTSGGANTGELFF. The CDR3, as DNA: TGTGCCAGCAGCCGGACTAGCGGGGGCGCTAACACCGGGGAGCTGTTTTTT. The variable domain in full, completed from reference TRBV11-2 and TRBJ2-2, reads EAGVAQSPRYKIIEKRQSVAFWCNPISGHATLYWYQQILGQGPKLLIQFQNNGVVDDSQLPKDRFSAERLKGVDSTLKIQPAKLEDSAVYLCASSRTSGGANTGELFFGEGSRLTVL.

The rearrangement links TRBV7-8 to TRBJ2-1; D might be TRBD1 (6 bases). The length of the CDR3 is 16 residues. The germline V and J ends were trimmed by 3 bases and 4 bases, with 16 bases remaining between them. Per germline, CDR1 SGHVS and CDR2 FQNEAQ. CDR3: CASSLGGRGSYNEQFF. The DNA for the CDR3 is TGTGCCAGCAGCTTGGGCGGCAGGGGCTCATACAATGAGCAGTTCTTC.

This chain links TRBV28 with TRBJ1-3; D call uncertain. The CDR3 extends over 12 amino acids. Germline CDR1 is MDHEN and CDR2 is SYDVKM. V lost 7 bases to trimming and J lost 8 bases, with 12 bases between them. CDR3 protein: CASTTNVDTIYF. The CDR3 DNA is TGTGCCAGCACCACGAACGTGGACACCATATATTTT.